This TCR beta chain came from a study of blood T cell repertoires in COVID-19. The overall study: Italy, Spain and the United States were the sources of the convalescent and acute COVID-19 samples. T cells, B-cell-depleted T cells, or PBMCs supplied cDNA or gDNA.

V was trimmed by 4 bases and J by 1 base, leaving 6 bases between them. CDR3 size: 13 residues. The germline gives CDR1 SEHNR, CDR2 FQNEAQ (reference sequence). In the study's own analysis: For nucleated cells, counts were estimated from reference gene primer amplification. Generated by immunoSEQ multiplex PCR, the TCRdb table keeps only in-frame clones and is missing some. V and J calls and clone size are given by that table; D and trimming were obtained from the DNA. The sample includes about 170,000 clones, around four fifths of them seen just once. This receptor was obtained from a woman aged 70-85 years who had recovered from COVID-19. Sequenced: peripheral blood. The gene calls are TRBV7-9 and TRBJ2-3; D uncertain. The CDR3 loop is CASSSSGTDTQYF. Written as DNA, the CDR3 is TGTGCCAGCAGCTCCTCGGGCACAGATACGCAGTATTTT.